Listed below are T cell receptor beta chains from one sample, sequenced in a study of T cells after yellow fever vaccination. TCRdb fed the 5' RACE reads into MiXCR, producing one record per CDR3 protein. The profile shows 250,000 to 400,000 distinct CDR3 sequences, over 3.5% of them singletons. Specimen: PBMCs, collected 5 days after the yellow fever booster vaccination. The receptor set was obtained from a man aged 18-30 years who received the YFV17D yellow fever vaccine. The CDR3 runs from the conserved cysteine through the conserved F or W. D genes are given only for firm matches. The size entry is marked missing in some rows and otherwise reads once, few, many or a size class.

TRBJ2-3 - - TRBV25-1 CARGGGGLTDTQYF TGTGCCAGAGGGGGCGGGGGGCTCACAGATACGCAGTATTTT
TRBJ2-3 - TRBD2 TRBV10-3 CAASGGPTDTQYF TGTGCCGCTAGCGGGGGGCCTACAGATACGCAGTATTTT
TRBJ1-2 few TRBD1 TRBV7-9 CASSPWDSDGYGYTF TGTGCCAGCAGCCCGTGGGACAGCGATGGCTATGGCTACACCTTC
TRBJ1-2 many TRBD1 TRBV7-2 CASSLGQGVNYGYTF TGTGCCAGCAGCTTAGGACAGGGTGTCAACTATGGCTACACCTTC
TRBJ2-7 few - TRBV3-1 CASSQEWSETLEQYF TGTGCCAGCAGCCAAGAATGGTCAGAGACCTTGGAGCAGTACTTC
TRBJ1-1 many - TRBV6-5 CASSYSMDDYTEAFF TGTGCCAGCAGTTACTCGATGGATGATTACACTGAAGCTTTCTTT
TRBJ2-1 many - TRBV12-3/TRBV12-4 CASSLAQLNEQFF TGTGCCAGCAGTTTAGCGCAGTTGAATGAGCAGTTCTTC
TRBJ2-7 many - TRBV7-2 CASSAGLLSSYEQYF TGTGCCAGCAGCGCGGGACTCCTGAGCTCCTACGAGCAGTACTTC
TRBJ2-3 - - TRBV4-2 CASSQGEGGTQYF TGTGCCAGCAGCCAAGGCGAGGGGGGCACGCAGTATTTT
TRBJ2-3 many - TRBV12-3/TRBV12-4 CASSVLLADTQYF TGTGCCAGCAGTGTCCTTCTCGCAGATACGCAGTATTTT
TRBJ1-1 few - TRBV18 CASSTAKENTEAFF TGTGCCAGCTCGACCGCCAAGGAGAACACTGAAGCTTTCTTT
TRBJ2-3 many - TRBV7-9 CASSNSYSTDTQYF TGTGCCAGCAGCAACAGTTATAGCACAGATACGCAGTATTTT
TRBJ2-1 few TRBD1 TRBV7-8 CASTFTGTVFYNEQFF TGTGCCAGCACCTTCACCGGGACAGTCTTCTACAATGAGCAGTTCTTC
TRBJ1-2 many - TRBV4-3 CASSRERQAHYGYTF TGCGCCAGCAGCCGAGAAAGACAGGCTCACTATGGCTACACCTTC
TRBJ1-5 - - TRBV6-2/TRBV6-3 CASTKRTDFSNQPQHF TGTGCCAGCACTAAAAGGACAGATTTTAGCAATCAGCCCCAGCATTTT
TRBJ1-1 few - TRBV19 CASREFQGRDTEAFF TGTGCCAGTAGAGAATTCCAGGGACGAGATACTGAAGCTTTCTTT
TRBJ2-3 many TRBD2 TRBV4-1 CASSQDQSYGGGALSTDTQYF TGCGCCAGCAGCCAAGATCAATCATATGGCGGGGGGGCCCTGAGTACAGATACGCAGTATTTT
TRBJ2-3 few - TRBV11-2 CASSFSGALSTDTQYF TGTGCCAGCAGCTTCTCGGGGGCACTTAGCACAGATACGCAGTATTTT
TRBJ2-1 few TRBD2 TRBV7-9 CASSLGAGGRREQFF TGTGCCAGCAGCTTAGGGGCGGGGGGCCGCCGGGAGCAGTTCTTC
TRBJ1-4 - - TRBV7-8 CASSLEGLDNEKLFF TGTGCCAGCAGCTTAGAGGGACTTGATAATGAAAAACTGTTTTTT
TRBJ1-1 - - TRBV3-2 CASSQGRLCKEGQGGGGTEAFF TGTGCCAGCAGCCAAGGTCGTTTGTGTAAGGAGGGACAGGGTGGAGGAGGCACTGAAGCTTTCTTT
TRBJ1-1 - - TRBV6-5 CASSLHGTNTEAFF TGTGCCAGCAGTTTACACGGAACGAACACTGAAGCTTTCTTT
TRBJ1-5 - - TRBV4-2 CASSQVPGTVDQPQHF TGTGCCAGCAGCCAAGTACCGGGGACGGTTGATCAGCCCCAGCATTTT
TRBJ2-7 - - TRBV10-3 CAISDYYEQYF TGTGCCATCAGTGATTACTACGAGCAGTACTTC
TRBJ2-3 few - TRBV7-2 CASRPDGDTQYF TGTGCCAGCAGGCCGGACGGAGATACGCAGTATTTT
TRBJ2-3 - - TRBV29-1 CSVVPGQGTFTDTQYF TGCAGCGTTGTTCCCGGCCAGGGGACTTTCACAGATACGCAGTATTTT